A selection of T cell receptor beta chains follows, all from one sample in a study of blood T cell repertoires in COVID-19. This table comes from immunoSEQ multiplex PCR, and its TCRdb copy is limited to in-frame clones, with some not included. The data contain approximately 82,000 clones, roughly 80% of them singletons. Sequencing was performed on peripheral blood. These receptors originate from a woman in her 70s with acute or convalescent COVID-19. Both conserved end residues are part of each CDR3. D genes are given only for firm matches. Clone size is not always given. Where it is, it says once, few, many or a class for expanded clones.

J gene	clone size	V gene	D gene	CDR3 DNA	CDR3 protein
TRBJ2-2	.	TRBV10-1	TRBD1	TGCGCCAGCAGTGGAGGACAGGGGAGAGGGGAGCTGTTTTTT	CASSGGQGRGELFF
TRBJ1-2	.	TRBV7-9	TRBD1	TGTGCCAGCAGCTTAGGGGACAGGCGGAACTATGGCTACACCTTC	CASSLGDRRNYGYTF
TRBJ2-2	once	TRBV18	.	TGTGCCAGCTCACCACCGGCGGCTGAGAGCACCGGGGAGCTGTTTTTT	CASSPPAAESTGELFF
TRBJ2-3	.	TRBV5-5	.	TGTGCCAGCAGCAGGAGAATCACAGGGTCTGGGGGAGATACGCAGTATTTT	CASSRRITGSGGDTQYF
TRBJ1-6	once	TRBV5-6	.	TGTGCCAGCAGCTTGAGGGACAAGAATTCACCCCTCCACTTT	CASSLRDKNSPLHF
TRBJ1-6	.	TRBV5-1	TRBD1	TGCGCCAGCAGCGCTGGGACAGGGACAGTTTCACCCCTCCACTTT	CASSAGTGTVSPLHF
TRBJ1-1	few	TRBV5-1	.	TGCGCCAGCAGCTTGTTTCCAGGGGAGGGTGAAGCTTTCTTT	CASSLFPGEGEAFF
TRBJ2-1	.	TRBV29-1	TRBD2	TGCAGCGTTGAATCCCCGGGACTAGCGGGACCCCGGGGTTACAATGAGCAGTTCTTC	CSVESPGLAGPRGYNEQFF
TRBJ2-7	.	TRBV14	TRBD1	TGTGCCAGCAGCCCACTAGGACAGGTCGGCGACGAGCAGTACTTC	CASSPLGQVGDEQYF
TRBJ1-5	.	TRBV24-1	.	TGTGCCACCAGTGAAACAGGGAACAGCAATCAGCCCCAGCATTTT	CATSETGNSNQPQHF